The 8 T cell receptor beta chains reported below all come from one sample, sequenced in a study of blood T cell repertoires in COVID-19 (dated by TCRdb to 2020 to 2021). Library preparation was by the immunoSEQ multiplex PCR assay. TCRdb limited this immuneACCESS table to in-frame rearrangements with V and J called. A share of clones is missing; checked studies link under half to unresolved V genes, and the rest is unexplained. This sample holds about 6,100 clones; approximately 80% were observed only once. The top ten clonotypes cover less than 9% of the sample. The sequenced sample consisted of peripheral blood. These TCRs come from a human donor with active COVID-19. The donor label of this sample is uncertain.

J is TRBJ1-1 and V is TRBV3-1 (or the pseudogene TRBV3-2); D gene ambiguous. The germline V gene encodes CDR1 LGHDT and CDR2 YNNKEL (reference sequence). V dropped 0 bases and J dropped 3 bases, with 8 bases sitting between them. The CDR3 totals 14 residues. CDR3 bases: TGTGCCAGCAGCCAAGATTGGGAGTACACTGAAGCTTTCTTT. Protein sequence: CASSQDWEYTEAFF.

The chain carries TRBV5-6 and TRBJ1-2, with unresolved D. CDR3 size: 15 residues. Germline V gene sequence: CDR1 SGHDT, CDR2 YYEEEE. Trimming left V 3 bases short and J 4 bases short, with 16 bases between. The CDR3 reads CASSSGSTIPYGYTF. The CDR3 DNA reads TGTGCCAGCAGCTCGGGGTCCACCATCCCCTATGGCTACACCTTC.

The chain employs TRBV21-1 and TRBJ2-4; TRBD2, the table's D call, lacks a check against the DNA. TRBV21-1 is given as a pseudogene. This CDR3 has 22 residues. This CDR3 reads CASNSGRKDYYAWMGAKNIQYF. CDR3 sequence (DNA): TGTGCCAGCAACTCAGGGAGGAAAGACTACTACGCCTGGATGGGGGCCAAAAACATTCAGTACTTC.

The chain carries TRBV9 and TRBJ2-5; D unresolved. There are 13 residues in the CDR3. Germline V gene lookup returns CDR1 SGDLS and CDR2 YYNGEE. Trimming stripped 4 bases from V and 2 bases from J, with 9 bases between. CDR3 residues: CASSPPQQETQYF. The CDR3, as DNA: TGTGCCAGCAGCCCCCCACAGCAAGAGACCCAGTACTTC.

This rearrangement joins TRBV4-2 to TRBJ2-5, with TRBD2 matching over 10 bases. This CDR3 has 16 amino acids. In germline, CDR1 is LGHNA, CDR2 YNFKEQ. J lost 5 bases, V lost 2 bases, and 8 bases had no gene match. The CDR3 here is CASSQLGTSADETQYF. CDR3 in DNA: TGTGCCAGCAGCCAACTAGGGACTAGCGCGGATGAGACCCAGTACTTC.

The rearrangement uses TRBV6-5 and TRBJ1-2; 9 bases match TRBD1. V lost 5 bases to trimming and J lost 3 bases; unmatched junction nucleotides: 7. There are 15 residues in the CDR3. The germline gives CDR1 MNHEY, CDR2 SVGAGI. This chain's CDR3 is CASSKKQGADYGYTF. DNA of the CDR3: TGTGCCAGCAGTAAAAAACAGGGGGCGGACTATGGCTACACCTTC.

The CDR3 protein is CASSKVYSEGETQYF. The CDR3 region has the DNA TGTGCCAGCAGCAAGGTATACTCGGAGGGGGAGACCCAGTACTTC. The V call is TRBV21-1, the J call TRBJ2-5; no check of the table's D call, TRBD2, against the DNA was made. TRBV21-1 is designated a pseudogene. CDR3 length: 15 residues.

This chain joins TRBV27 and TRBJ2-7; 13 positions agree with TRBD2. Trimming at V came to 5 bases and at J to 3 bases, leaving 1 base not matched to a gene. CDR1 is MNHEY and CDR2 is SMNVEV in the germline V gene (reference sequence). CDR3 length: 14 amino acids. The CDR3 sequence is CASSGTSGDYEQYF. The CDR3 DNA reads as TGTGCCAGCAGTGGGACTAGCGGGGACTACGAGCAGTACTTC.